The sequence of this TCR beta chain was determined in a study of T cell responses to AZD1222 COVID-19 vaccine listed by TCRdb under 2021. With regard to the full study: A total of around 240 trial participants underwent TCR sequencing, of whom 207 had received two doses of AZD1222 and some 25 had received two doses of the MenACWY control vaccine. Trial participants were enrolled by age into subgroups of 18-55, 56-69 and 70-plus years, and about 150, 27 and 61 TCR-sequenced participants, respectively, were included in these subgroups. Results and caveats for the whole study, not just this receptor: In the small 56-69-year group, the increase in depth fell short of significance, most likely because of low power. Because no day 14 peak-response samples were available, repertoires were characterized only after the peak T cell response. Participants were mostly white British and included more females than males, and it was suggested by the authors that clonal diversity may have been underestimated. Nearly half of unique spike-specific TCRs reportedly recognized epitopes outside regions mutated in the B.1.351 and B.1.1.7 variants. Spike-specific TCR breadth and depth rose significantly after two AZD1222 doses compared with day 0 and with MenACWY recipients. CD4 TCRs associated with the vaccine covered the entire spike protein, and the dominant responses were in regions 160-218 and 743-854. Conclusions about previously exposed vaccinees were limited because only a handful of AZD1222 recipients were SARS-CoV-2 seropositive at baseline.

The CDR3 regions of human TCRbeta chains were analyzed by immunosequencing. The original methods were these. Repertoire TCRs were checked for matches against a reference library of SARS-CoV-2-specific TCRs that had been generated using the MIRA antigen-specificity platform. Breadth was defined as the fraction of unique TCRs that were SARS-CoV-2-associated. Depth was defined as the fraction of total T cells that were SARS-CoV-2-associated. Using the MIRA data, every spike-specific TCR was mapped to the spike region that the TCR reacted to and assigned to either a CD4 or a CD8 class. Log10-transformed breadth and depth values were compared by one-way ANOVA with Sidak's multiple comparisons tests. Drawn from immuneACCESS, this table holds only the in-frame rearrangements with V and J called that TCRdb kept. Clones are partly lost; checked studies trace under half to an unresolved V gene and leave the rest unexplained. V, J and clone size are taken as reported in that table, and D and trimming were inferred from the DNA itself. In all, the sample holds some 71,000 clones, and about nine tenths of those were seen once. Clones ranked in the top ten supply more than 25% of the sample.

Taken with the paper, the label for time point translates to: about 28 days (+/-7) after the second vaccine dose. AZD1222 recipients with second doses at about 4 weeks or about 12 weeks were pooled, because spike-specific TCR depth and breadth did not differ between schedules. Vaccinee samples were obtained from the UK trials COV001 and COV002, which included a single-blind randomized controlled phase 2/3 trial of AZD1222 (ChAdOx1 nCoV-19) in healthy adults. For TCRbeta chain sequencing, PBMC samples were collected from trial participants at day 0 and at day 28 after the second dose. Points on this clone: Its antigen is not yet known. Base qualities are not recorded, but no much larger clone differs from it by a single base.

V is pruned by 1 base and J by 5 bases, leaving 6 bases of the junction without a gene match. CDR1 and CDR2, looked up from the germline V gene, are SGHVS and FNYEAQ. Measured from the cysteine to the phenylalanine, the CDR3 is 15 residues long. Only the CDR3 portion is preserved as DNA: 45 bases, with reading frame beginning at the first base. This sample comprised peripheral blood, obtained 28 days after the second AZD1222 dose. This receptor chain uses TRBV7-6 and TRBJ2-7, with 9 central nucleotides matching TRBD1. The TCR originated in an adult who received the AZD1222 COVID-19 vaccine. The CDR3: CASSLDGDRVHEQYF. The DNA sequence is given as TGTGCCAGCAGCTTAGATGGGGACAGGGTCCACGAGCAGTACTTC.